This paragraph reports one T cell receptor (beta chain). This clonotype appeared many times. The antigen it recognizes is unknown. The input lacks base qualities; no much larger clone sits a single base away. In the ophthalmopathy patients, disease was moderately to severely active, with a Clinical Activity Score of 3 or more, a NOSPECS grade of 4 or more, and a duration of less than 3 months. Patients with uncontrolled infections, other autoimmune diseases, pregnancy or lactation were excluded. Diagnoses were based on clinical symptoms, serum thyroxine and TRAb, thyroid ultrasound and orbital computed tomography. Ficoll-Paque density gradient centrifugation was used to isolate PBMCs from 9.5 to 10 ml of fresh peripheral blood. Total RNA was extracted with Trizol reagent, and quality was checked on an Agilent 2100 Bioanalyzer. Inclusive of the bounding cysteine and phenylalanine, the CDR3 is 12 residues long. Only the CDR3 DNA stays, 36 bases, in frame from base 1. CDR1 and CDR2 are read off the germline V gene as SGHRS and YFSETQ. At the junction V is shortened by 4 bases and J by 5 bases, with 8 bases in between.

This entry is derived from a study of T cells in Graves' hyperthyroidism and ophthalmopathy (dated by TCRdb to about 2019). Broadly, across the study: Peripheral blood samples were taken at initial diagnosis, before any treatment was given. To identify distinguishing TCR V-J signatures, a discovery cohort of some 100 patients was used, comprising 40 to 45 with Graves' ophthalmopathy and 57 with stable Graves' hyperthyroidism. Prospective prediction of ophthalmopathy was tested in an independent validation cohort consisting of some 19 hyperthyroidism patients and around 17 patients who later progressed to ophthalmopathy. The roughly 99 discovery patients were divided at random into training and test sets in a 7:3 ratio. In several Graves' hyperthyroidism patients, the study also compared T-cell repertoires from thyroid tissue with T-cell repertoires from blood. After blood sampling, hyperthyroidism patients were treated with methimazole at a starting dose of 30 mg daily, and ophthalmopathy patients were treated with high-dose intravenous methylprednisolone. TCR Vbeta CDR3 sequencing of 120 to 150 peripheral blood samples (about 45 ophthalmopathy, 75 to 80 hyperthyroidism and around 17 progressor patients) is reported in the paper. Findings and caveats that apply to the study as a whole: Sample size was not statistically predetermined, and blinding of investigators to group allocation was not performed. Ophthalmopathy was separated from stable hyperthyroidism by a 13 V-J signature model, with 85% to 90% sensitivity and about 81% specificity obtained in cross-validation and 80%/75% obtained in testing. Most expanded thyroid clonotypes (frequency above 0.001) were also detected in blood, a finding suggesting that blood repertoires may reflect thyroid immune responses. In validation, the model predicted progression to ophthalmopathy a median of roughly 6.5 months before onset, with approximately 71% sensitivity and about 72% specificity.

TCR beta CDR3 regions were amplified from RNA transcripts. The TCR CDR3 was subjected to a first round of RT-PCR using the HTBI primer set and the Qiagen OneStep RT-PCR kit. Libraries were constructed in a second round of multiplex PCR, after which size selection and purification were carried out. The libraries were sequenced on an Illumina HiSeq2000 using paired-end 100 bp reads. Processing in the source paper ran as follows. Raw data were processed with SOAPnuke, discarding reads with adapters, uncalled bases, mean Phred below 15, or no exact constant-primer or identifier match. High-quality paired reads were merged using COPE v1.2.5, and each unique nucleotide sequence was defined as a clonotype. MiTCR v1.1 was used to align clonotypes to the IMGT TRBV, TRBD and TRBJ reference segments. Analysis was restricted to V-J combinations with a frequency above 0.0001, which covered 99.2% of repertoires. The TCS score was defined as the ratio of F50 (clonal expansion) to E x V (chaos), calculated using BLOSUM62-based TCRdist between CDR3 peptides within each V-J. Welch's t-statistics and random forest reduced some 510 V-J features to roughly 13, which were used in a naive Bayes classifier (R e1071). The raw public reads went through TCRdb reprocessing: fastp at Q25, MiXCR clone calling, in-frame beta chains kept. When rows share a CDR3 protein, they turn into one entry using the most common DNA and genes. These V and J calls originate from TCRdb's pipeline instead of the authors' own analysis. This sample lists roughly 640,000 distinct CDR3 sequences; approximately 15% were detected once. The leading ten clones occupy around 3.5% of the sample.

This TCR came from a woman in her 40s with Graves' ophthalmopathy. The chain is made from TRBV5-1 and TRBJ2-3; the D gene is not confidently resolved. Sequenced: blood. The DNA sequence is as follows: TGCGCCAGCAGCGTCACGGGAGATACGCAGTATTTT. Protein translation: CASSVTGDTQYF.